The clone carrying this T cell receptor (beta chain) was counted only a few times. Its cognate antigen is unknown. Patients had residual fresh-frozen tumor tissue and more than two years of survival data. The sample belongs to a study of glioma-infiltrating T cells after dendritic cell vaccination. Whole-study context: Patients received three intradermal dendritic cell vaccine injections at biweekly intervals. Regarding the study as a whole: Few patients contributed both blood and tumor specimens.

J lost 6 bases, V lost 3 bases, and 7 bases had no gene match. The CDR3 has 15 amino acids. Per the germline V gene, CDR1 is SGHRS and CDR2 is YFSETQ. TCRB CDR3 was amplified from 2 ug genomic DNA or less. Sequencing was performed with immunoSEQ multiplex PCR; in TCRdb, only in-frame clones are kept and a portion is missing. Of 90,000 or so clones listed, around 85% are singletons. The material sequenced was blood, taken before dendritic cell vaccination. The sequence came from a human donor with glioblastoma. V gene TRBV5-1 combines with J gene TRBJ2-1, with 9 bases aligning to TRBD1. CDR3 amino acids: CASSSGTGQGNEQFF. The CDR3 DNA sequence: TGCGCCAGCAGCTCCGGGACAGGGCAGGGCAATGAGCAGTTCTTC.